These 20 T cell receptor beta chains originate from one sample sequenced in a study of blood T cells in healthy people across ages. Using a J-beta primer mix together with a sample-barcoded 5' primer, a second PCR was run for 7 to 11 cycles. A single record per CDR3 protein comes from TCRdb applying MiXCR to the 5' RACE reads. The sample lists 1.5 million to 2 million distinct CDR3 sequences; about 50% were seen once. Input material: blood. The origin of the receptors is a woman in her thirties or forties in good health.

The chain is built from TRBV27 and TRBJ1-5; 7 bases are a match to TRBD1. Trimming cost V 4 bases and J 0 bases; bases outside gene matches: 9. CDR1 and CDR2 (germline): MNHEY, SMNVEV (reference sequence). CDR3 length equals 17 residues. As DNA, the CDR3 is TGTGCCAGCAGTTCCCTAGGACAGGTTAATAGCAATCAGCCCCAGCATTTT. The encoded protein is CASSSLGQVNSNQPQHF.

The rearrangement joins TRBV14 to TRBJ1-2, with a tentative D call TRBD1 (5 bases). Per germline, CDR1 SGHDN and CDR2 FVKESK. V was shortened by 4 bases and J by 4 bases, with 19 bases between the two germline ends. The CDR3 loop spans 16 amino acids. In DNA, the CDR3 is TGTGCCAGCAGCCCCCTCAGGGCCGGGCGAGGCTATGGCTACACCTTC. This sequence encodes CASSPLRAGRGYGYTF.

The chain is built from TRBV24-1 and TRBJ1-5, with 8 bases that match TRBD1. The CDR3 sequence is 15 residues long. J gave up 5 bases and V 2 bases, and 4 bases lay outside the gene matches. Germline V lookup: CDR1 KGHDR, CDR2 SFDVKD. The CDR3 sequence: CATSDSKTGDQPQHF. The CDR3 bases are TGTGCCACCAGTGATTCTAAGACAGGGGATCAGCCCCAGCATTTT.

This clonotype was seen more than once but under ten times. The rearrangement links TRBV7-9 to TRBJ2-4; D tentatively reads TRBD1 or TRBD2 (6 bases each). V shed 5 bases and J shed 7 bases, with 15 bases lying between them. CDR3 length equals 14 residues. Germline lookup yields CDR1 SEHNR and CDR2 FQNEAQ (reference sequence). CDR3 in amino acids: CASSPSGGQNIQYF. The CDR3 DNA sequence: TGTGCCAGCAGCCCGAGTGGGGGGCAGAACATTCAGTACTTC.

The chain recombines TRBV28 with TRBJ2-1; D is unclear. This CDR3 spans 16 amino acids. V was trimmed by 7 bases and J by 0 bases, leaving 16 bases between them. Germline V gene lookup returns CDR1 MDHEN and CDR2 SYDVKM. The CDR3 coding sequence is TGTGCCAGCACCCTAAGACGGTCTAGCTCCTACAATGAGCAGTTCTTC. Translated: CASTLRRSSSYNEQFF.

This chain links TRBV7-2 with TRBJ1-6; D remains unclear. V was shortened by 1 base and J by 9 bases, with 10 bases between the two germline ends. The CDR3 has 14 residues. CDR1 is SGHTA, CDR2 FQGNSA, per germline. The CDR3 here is CASSLEGGSSPLHF. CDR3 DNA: TGTGCCAGCAGCTTAGAGGGAGGGAGTTCACCCCTCCACTTT.

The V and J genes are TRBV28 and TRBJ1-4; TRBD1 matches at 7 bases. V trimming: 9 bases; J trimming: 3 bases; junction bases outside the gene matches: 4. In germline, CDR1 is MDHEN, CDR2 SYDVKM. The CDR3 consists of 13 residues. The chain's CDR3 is CASIRGANEKLFF. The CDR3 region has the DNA TGTGCCAGTATCAGGGGGGCTAATGAAAAACTGTTTTTT.

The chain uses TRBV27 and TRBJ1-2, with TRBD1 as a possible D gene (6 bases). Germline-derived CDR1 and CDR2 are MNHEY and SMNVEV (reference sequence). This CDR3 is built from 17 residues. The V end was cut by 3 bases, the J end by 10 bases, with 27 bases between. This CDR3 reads CASSLGTSRGFVLDYTF. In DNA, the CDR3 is TGTGCCAGCAGTTTGGGGACGAGCAGGGGATTTGTATTAGACTACACCTTC.

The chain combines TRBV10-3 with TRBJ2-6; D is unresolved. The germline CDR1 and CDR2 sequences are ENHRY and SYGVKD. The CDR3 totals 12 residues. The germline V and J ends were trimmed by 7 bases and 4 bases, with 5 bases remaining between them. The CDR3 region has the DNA TGTGCCATCACCACGGGGGCCAACGTCCTGACTTTC. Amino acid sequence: CAITTGANVLTF.

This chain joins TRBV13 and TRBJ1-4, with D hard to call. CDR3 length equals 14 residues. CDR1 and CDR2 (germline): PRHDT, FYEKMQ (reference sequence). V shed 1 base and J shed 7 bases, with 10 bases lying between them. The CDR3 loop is CASSLEGMREKLFF. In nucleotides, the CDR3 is TGTGCCAGCAGCTTAGAGGGTATGCGTGAAAAACTGTTTTTT.

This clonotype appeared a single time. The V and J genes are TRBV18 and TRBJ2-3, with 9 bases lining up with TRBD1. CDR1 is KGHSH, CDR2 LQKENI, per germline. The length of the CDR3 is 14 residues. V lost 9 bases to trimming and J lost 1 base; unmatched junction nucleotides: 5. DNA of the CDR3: TGTGCCAGTCACAGGGACAGGGGCACAGATACGCAGTATTTT. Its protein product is CASHRDRGTDTQYF.

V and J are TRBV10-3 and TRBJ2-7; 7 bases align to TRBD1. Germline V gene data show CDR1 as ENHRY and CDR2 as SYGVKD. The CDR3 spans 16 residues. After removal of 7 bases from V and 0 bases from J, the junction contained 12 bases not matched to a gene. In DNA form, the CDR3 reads TGTGCCATCAATCAACAGGGGACGAATGGCTCCTACGAGCAGTACTTC. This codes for CAINQQGTNGSYEQYF.

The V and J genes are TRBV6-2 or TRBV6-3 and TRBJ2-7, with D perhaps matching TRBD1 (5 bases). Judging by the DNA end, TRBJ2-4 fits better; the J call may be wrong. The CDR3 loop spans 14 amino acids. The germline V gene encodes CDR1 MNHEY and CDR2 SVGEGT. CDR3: CASSYSSGSDIQYF. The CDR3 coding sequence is TGTGCCAGCAGTTACTCGTCAGGGTCGGACATTCAGTACTTC.

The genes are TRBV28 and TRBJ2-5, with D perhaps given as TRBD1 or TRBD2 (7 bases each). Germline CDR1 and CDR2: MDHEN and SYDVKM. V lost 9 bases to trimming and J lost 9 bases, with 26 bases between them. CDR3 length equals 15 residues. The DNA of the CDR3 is TGTGCCAGTACCTCTGGCGGGACCCAGGGGGGGGCCCAGTACTTC. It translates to CASTSGGTQGGAQYF.

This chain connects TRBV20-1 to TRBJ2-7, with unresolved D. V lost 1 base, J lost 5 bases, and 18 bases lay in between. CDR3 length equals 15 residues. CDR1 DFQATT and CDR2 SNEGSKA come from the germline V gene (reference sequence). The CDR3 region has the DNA TGCAGTGCTAGAGGGCCCTGGACCGGTCAAGACGAGCAGTACTTC. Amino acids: CSARGPWTGQDEQYF.

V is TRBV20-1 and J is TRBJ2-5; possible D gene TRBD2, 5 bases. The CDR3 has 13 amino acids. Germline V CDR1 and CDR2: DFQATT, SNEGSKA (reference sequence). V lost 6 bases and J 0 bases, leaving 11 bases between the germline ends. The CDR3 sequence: CSAVLDYQETQYF. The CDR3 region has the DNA TGCAGTGCAGTACTAGACTACCAAGAGACCCAGTACTTC.

Here the CDR3 DNA reads TGCGCCAGCAGACCCAACAGGGACAGAAGAAACACCATATATTTT. This gives the protein CASRPNRDRRNTIYF. The V gene is TRBV5-1, the J gene TRBJ1-3; 7 nucleotides agree with TRBD1. Germline V gene data show CDR1 as SGHRS and CDR2 as YFSETQ. The CDR3 sequence is 15 residues long. Trimming at V came to 5 bases and at J to 5 bases, leaving 10 bases not matched to a gene.

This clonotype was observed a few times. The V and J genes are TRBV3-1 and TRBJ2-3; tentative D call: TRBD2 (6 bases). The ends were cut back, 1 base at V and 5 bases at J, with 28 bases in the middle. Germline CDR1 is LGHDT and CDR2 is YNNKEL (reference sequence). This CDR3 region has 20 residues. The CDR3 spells CASSQVVVAEAIIPRDTQYF. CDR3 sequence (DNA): TGTGCCAGCAGCCAAGTTGTGGTAGCGGAGGCCATTATCCCCAGAGATACGCAGTATTTT.

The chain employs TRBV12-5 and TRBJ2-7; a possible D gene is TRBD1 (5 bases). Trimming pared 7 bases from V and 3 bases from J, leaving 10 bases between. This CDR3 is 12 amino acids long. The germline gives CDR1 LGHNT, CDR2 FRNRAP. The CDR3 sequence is CASVPTDYEQYF. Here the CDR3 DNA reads TGTGCTAGTGTTCCGACAGACTACGAGCAGTACTTC.

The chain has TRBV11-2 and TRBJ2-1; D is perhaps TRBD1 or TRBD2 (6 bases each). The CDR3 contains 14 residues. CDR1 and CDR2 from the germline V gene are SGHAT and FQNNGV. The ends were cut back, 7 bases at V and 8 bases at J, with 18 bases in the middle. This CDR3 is CASTLSLGGHEQFF. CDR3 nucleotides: TGTGCCAGCACTCTGAGTTTGGGGGGCCATGAGCAGTTCTTC.